The 13 T cell receptor beta chains listed next were all sequenced from one sample in a study of T cells after yellow fever vaccination (dated by TCRdb to 2018 to 2020). Receptor libraries were prepared by 5' RACE. Sequencing instrument: Illumina NovaSeq 6000. The public reads were quality trimmed at Q25 with fastp and then assembled into clones with MiXCR by TCRdb, keeping productive beta chains. Identical CDR3 protein sequences are pooled into one entry, listed with their most common genes and DNA. This sample comprises hundreds of thousands of distinct CDR3 sequences, around 19% of them detected only once. The ten largest clonotypes hold around 17% of the sample. In the paper's terms, the treatment or condition label means: live attenuated yellow fever vaccine strain. The sample here was PBMCs, taken before the yellow fever booster vaccination. Source of these receptors: a man aged 18 to 30 who received the YFV17D yellow fever vaccine.

Only a few counts were recorded for this clonotype. The chain joins TRBV20-1 to TRBJ2-1; D possibly matches TRBD1 or TRBD2 (5 bases each). Germline CDR1 DFQATT, CDR2 SNEGSKA (reference sequence). Trimming cost V 5 bases and J 5 bases, with 19 bases left between them. The CDR3 extends over 15 amino acids. CDR3 residues: CSAERPGTRNNEQFF. DNA of the CDR3: TGCAGTGCTGAAAGACCCGGGACCCGGAACAATGAGCAGTTCTTC.

This clonotype was observed a handful of times. The rearrangement joins TRBV29-1 to TRBJ1-1; no reliable D call. This CDR3 contains 12 residues. Germline V gene lookup returns CDR1 SQVTM and CDR2 ANQGSEA. Trimming removed 6 bases at V and 4 bases at J, with 12 bases between. The CDR3 region is CSVAVGSTEAFF. The CDR3 DNA reads TGCAGCGTCGCTGTTGGTAGCACTGAAGCTTTCTTT.

The V call is TRBV7-9, the J call TRBJ2-7; possibly TRBD2 for D (6 bases). This CDR3 comprises 13 residues. V was pared by 3 bases and J by 2 bases, with 8 bases between. The germline CDR1 and CDR2 sequences are SEHNR and FQNEAQ (reference sequence). The CDR3 sequence is CASSFSGAYEQYV. The CDR3 DNA is TGTGCCAGCAGCTTTTCGGGGGCCTACGAGCAGTACGTC.

This clonotype was observed a few times. This CDR3 reads CASSLFLGGNSYEQYF. CDR3 nucleotide sequence: TGCGCCAGCAGCCTCTTCCTCGGTGGAAACTCCTACGAGCAGTACTTC. The V and J genes are TRBV4-1 and TRBJ2-7, with D unclear. V was clipped by 4 bases and J by 0 bases, with 16 bases between them. In germline, CDR1 is MGHRA, CDR2 YSYEKL. This CDR3 is built from 16 residues.

The chain links TRBV24-1 to TRBJ2-5; 13 nucleotides line up with TRBD2. Germline CDR1 and CDR2: KGHDR and SFDVKD. The CDR3 extends over 17 amino acids. The V gene end was trimmed by 2 bases and the J gene end by 2 bases; junction bases not matched to a gene: 4. Written as DNA, the CDR3 is TGTGCCACCAGTGATTCGGGACTAGCGGGGAGGCAAGAGACCCAGTACTTC. Protein sequence: CATSDSGLAGRQETQYF.

Concerning this clonotype itself: A much larger clone lies one base from this, so it may be a read error. The V and J genes are TRBV4-1 and TRBJ2-7; tentatively, D is TRBD1 (5 bases). Germline V gene sequence: CDR1 MGHRA, CDR2 YSYEKL. CDR3 length: 13 amino acids. V lost 4 bases and J 5 bases, leaving 12 bases between the germline ends. In DNA, the CDR3 is TGCGCCAGCAGCCCTGGAAAGGGGAACGAGCAGTACTTC. It is translated as CASSPGKGNEQYF.

The V call is TRBV7-3, the J call TRBJ2-1; TRBD2 agrees at 10 bases. The V gene's germline CDR1 is SGHTA and CDR2 FQGTGA. J gave up 3 bases and V 0 bases, and 2 bases lay outside the gene matches. This CDR3 is 16 amino acids long. Here the CDR3 reads CASSLTGTSDYNEQFF. The DNA of the CDR3 is TGTGCCAGCAGCTTAACCGGGACTAGCGACTACAATGAGCAGTTCTTC.

The V gene is TRBV18, the J gene TRBJ2-7; no definite D call. Trimming removed 3 bases at V and 6 bases at J, with 9 bases between. CDR1 is KGHSH and CDR2 is LQKENI in the germline V gene. The CDR3 consists of 12 residues. The CDR3, as DNA: TGTGCCAGCTCACCGAATGACGGCGAGCAGTACTTC. This sequence encodes CASSPNDGEQYF.

This clonotype was observed a few times. The chain couples TRBV7-3 to TRBJ2-1, with a possible D match to TRBD2 (6 bases). In germline, CDR1 is SGHTA, CDR2 FQGTGA. Trimming shortened V by 4 bases and J by 6 bases, and 10 bases separated the two germline ends. The CDR3 contains 13 residues. In DNA form, the CDR3 reads TGTGCCAGCAGCTACGGGAGTGCCAATGAGCAGTTCTTC. Its protein is CASSYGSANEQFF.

The chain carries TRBV27 and TRBJ1-6; 9 positions agree with TRBD1. CDR1 is MNHEY and CDR2 is SMNVEV in the germline V gene (reference sequence). The CDR3 contains 14 residues. J was trimmed by 10 bases and V by 5 bases; bases with no gene match: 6. The CDR3 DNA follows: TGTGCCAGCAGTAGAACAGGGGGCGACTCACCCCTCCACTTT. This translates into CASSRTGGDSPLHF.

The table lists this clonotype with many counts. The DNA for the CDR3 is TGTGCCAGCAGCTACGGACTAGCGGGAACACAGGCCAAAAACATTCAGTACTTC. Translating gives CASSYGLAGTQAKNIQYF. This chain uses TRBV7-2 with TRBJ2-4, with 12 bases lining up with TRBD2. Germline-derived CDR1 and CDR2 are SGHTA and FQGNSA. V lost 4 bases and J lost 1; bases outside the gene matches: 8. The CDR3 contains 18 residues.

This clonotype was seen more than once but under ten times. The chain employs TRBV12-5 and TRBJ2-1, with TRBD2 as a possible D gene (5 bases). Per the germline V gene, CDR1 is LGHNT and CDR2 is FRNRAP. This CDR3 is built from 15 residues. V was clipped by 0 bases and J by 8 bases, with 14 bases between them. The CDR3 DNA reads TGTGCTAGTGGTTTGGTACCGTCGGGGTCGCATGAGCAGTTCTTC. Protein: CASGLVPSGSHEQFF.

The chain couples TRBV18 to TRBJ2-7, with a weak D call TRBD1 (5 bases). Germline V gives CDR1 KGHSH, CDR2 LQKENI. V was shortened by 7 bases and J by 1 base, with 11 bases between the two germline ends. The CDR3 covers 13 residues. The CDR3 bases are TGTGCCAGCTTGTCAACAGGTTCCTACGAGCAGTACTTC. Translated: CASLSTGSYEQYF.